Presented here are 29 T cell receptor beta chains from one specimen sequenced in a study of shared clonotypes between healthy human individuals. Method: immunoSEQ multiplex PCR; TCRdb's copy keeps in-frame clones and lacks some. The top ten hold roughly 1.4% of the sample, which has 950,000 to 1,100,000 clones, about 75% seen once. The sequencing input was memory CD4+ T cells sorted from blood. Subset specified: CD45RA-negative fraction. The receptors come from a man aged 18 to 29 in good health.

The gene calls are TRBV6-5 and TRBJ1-3, with a tentative D call TRBD1 (6 bases). The germline gives CDR1 MNHEY, CDR2 SVGAGI. The CDR3 is 15 amino acids. V lost 7 bases, J lost 3 bases, and 16 bases lay in between. The chain's CDR3 is CASTYRQGLGNTIYF. The CDR3 region has the DNA TGTGCCAGCACTTATCGGCAGGGGCTTGGAAACACCATATATTTT.

The V call is TRBV19, the J call TRBJ1-3, with D uncertain. The V end was cut by 3 bases, the J end by 1 base, with 10 bases between. The CDR3 covers 15 residues. Germline-derived CDR1 and CDR2 are LNHDA and SQIVND (reference sequence). This CDR3 reads CASSIGQASGNTIYF. Written as DNA, the CDR3 is TGTGCCAGTAGTATCGGCCAGGCATCTGGAAACACCATATATTTT.

The V call is TRBV9, the J call TRBJ1-2, with D perhaps TRBD1 (5 bases). CDR3 length equals 14 residues. V lost 7 bases to trimming and J lost 3 bases, with 16 bases between them. Germline CDR1 SGDLS, CDR2 YYNGEE. The CDR3 DNA is TGTGCCAGCCATCCCGGGACGGTGGACTATGGCTACACCTTC. Residues: CASHPGTVDYGYTF.

The chain is built from TRBV10-3 and TRBJ2-3; the match to TRBD1 covers 8 bases. This CDR3 region has 15 residues. The V segment lost 8 bases and the J segment 5 bases; nucleotides outside the gene matches: 12. Per the germline V gene, CDR1 is ENHRY and CDR2 is SYGVKD. The CDR3 region has the DNA TGTGCCATCGGACAGGGAATAGATGTGGAAGATACGCAGTATTTT. Encoded protein: CAIGQGIDVEDTQYF.

This chain uses TRBV2 with TRBJ2-5, with D tentatively TRBD1 or TRBD2 (5 bases each). Germline-derived CDR1 and CDR2 are SNHLY and FYNNEI. This CDR3 has 13 residues. V was shortened by 7 bases and J by 7 bases, with 16 bases between the two germline ends. CDR3 in amino acids: CASNPGTSGTQYF. CDR3 bases: TGTGCCAGCAACCCGGGGACCTCGGGGACCCAGTACTTC. Filled out from reference TRBV2 and TRBJ2-5, the complete variable domain reads EPEVTQTPSHQVTQMGQEVILRCVPISNHLYFYWYRQILGQKVEFLVSFYNNEISEKSEIFDDQFSVERPDGSNFTLKIRSTKLEDSAMYFCASNPGTSGTQYFGPGTRLLVL.

This clone was detected only once. V is TRBV18 and J is TRBJ2-2; weak D call: TRBD1 (6 bases). Trimming cost V 4 bases and J 0 bases, with 12 bases left between them. The CDR3 runs to 16 residues. In germline, CDR1 is KGHSH, CDR2 LQKENI. DNA for the CDR3: TGTGCCAGCTCACAGATGACAGGTGCGAACACCGGGGAGCTGTTTTTT. Protein product: CASSQMTGANTGELFF.

With respect to this clone: Other DNA sequences of this sample code for an identical CDR3. The genes are TRBV20-1 and TRBJ1-1; no reliable D call. Trimming left V 3 bases short and J 5 bases short, with 7 bases between. The CDR3 runs to 11 residues. Germline CDR1 is DFQATT and CDR2 is SNEGSKA (reference sequence). The CDR3 sequence: CSASRGTEAFF. The CDR3 DNA is TGCAGTGCTAGCCGGGGAACTGAAGCTTTCTTT.

V usage is TRBV6-5 and J usage is TRBJ2-7; 8 nucleotides agree with TRBD1. The CDR3 length is 13 residues. The germline CDR1 and CDR2 sequences are MNHEY and SVGAGI. The ends lost 5 bases at V and 2 bases at J; junction bases unmatched: 2. CDR3 nucleotides: TGTGCCAGCAGTCAGGGGGCACCCTACGAGCAGTACTTC. It specifies CASSQGAPYEQYF.

This clone was found once. This rearrangement joins TRBV5-6 to TRBJ2-6, with a tentative D call TRBD1 (6 bases). Germline CDR1 is SGHDT and CDR2 is YYEEEE. The V and J ends lost 4 bases and 1 base respectively, with 18 bases between them. This CDR3 region has 18 residues. CDR3 protein: CASSLTGRGVSGANVLTF. CDR3 sequence (DNA): TGTGCCAGCAGCCTGACGGGCAGGGGAGTATCTGGGGCCAACGTCCTGACTTTC.

The V call is TRBV6-4, the J call TRBJ1-5, with D possibly matching TRBD1 (5 bases). Germline loops: CDR1 MRHNA, CDR2 SNTAGT. Trimming left V 5 bases short and J 5 bases short, with 16 bases between. The CDR3 is made up of 15 amino acids. The CDR3 protein is CASSPSGGVDQPQHF. Here the CDR3 DNA reads TGTGCCAGCAGTCCCTCGGGAGGGGTAGATCAGCCCCAGCATTTT.

The rearrangement uses TRBV6-5 and TRBJ1-2; D ambiguous. This CDR3 is 13 amino acids long. Per the germline V gene, CDR1 is MNHEY and CDR2 is SVGAGI. With 7 bases removed from V and 7 bases from J, the gap between germline ends came to 16 bases. This chain's CDR3 is CASNSPQRGGYTF. CDR3 coding DNA: TGTGCCAGCAACTCGCCCCAACGAGGTGGCTACACCTTC.

The chain has TRBV6-6 and TRBJ1-4, with a possible D match to TRBD1 (6 bases). This CDR3 has 13 residues. Trimming cost V 6 bases and J 7 bases, with 12 bases left between them. In germline, CDR1 is MNHNY, CDR2 SVGAGI (reference sequence). The chain's CDR3 is CASRGGLGEKLFF. Written as DNA, the CDR3 is TGTGCCAGCAGAGGGGGGCTGGGTGAAAAACTGTTTTTT.

This clone has a count of ten or more. The CDR3 nucleotides read TGCGCCAGCAGCGTTACAGGCAGGGGGCCTGAAGCTTTCTTT. It yields the protein CASSVTGRGPEAFF. The rearrangement uses TRBV5-1 and TRBJ1-1; 8 nucleotides match TRBD1. CDR1 and CDR2 from the germline V gene are SGHRS and YFSETQ. The J segment lost 6 bases and the V segment lost 4 bases, leaving 8 bases of the junction unmatched. The CDR3 is made up of 14 amino acids.

This clone was recorded many times. This rearrangement joins TRBV6-5 to TRBJ2-4; no reliable D call. V was cut by 6 bases and J by 4 bases, with 16 bases left in between. The germline CDR1 and CDR2 sequences are MNHEY and SVGAGI. The CDR3 contains 15 residues. CDR3 in amino acids: CASRGLGIGKNIQYF. The CDR3 DNA follows: TGTGCCAGCAGGGGTTTGGGCATAGGTAAAAACATTCAGTACTTC.

The rearrangement uses TRBV5-1 and TRBJ2-1; the match to TRBD2 covers 11 bases. V dropped 0 bases and J dropped 8; count of bases not matched to a gene: 13. The CDR3 consists of 18 residues. In germline, CDR1 is SGHRS, CDR2 YFSETQ. CDR3 in DNA: TGCGCCAGCAGCTTGGATCCTAGCGGGAGGTACACTTGGGATGAGCAGTTCTTC. Amino acids: CASSLDPSGRYTWDEQFF.

The chain combines TRBV5-1 with TRBJ2-3; no clear D gene. The V end was cut by 0 bases, the J end by 0 bases, with 17 bases between. The CDR3 covers 18 residues. Germline CDR1 and CDR2: SGHRS and YFSETQ. The CDR3 nucleotides read TGCGCCAGCAGCTTGGCCCTTGGGCTCGACGTCAGCACAGATACGCAGTATTTT. This encodes CASSLALGLDVSTDTQYF.

In its sample, this clone was seen a few times. This chain joins TRBV2 and TRBJ2-7; D remains ambiguous. Trimming left V 5 bases short and J 7 bases short, with 9 bases between. The CDR3 is 11 amino acids. Germline values: CDR1 SNHLY, CDR2 FYNNEI. CDR3 sequence reads: CASSFMGEQYF. The CDR3 DNA reads as TGTGCCAGCAGTTTTATGGGAGAGCAGTACTTC.

This clone was detected only once. V usage is TRBV5-6 and J usage is TRBJ2-6, with TRBD1 as a possible D gene (5 bases). Deletions cut 4 bases from V and 1 base from J, with 6 bases between. CDR3 length equals 14 residues. The V gene's germline CDR1 is SGHDT and CDR2 YYEEEE. CDR3 nucleotide sequence: TGTGCCAGCAGCCAGGGTTCTGGGGCCAACGTCCTGACTTTC. Translating it yields CASSQGSGANVLTF.

This chain links TRBV9 with TRBJ1-1; 7 nucleotides agree with TRBD1. Germline CDR1 and CDR2: SGDLS and YYNGEE. The CDR3 runs 14 residues. J gave up 1 base and V 4 bases, and 4 bases lay outside the gene matches. The CDR3 nucleotides read TGTGCCAGCAGCCAGGGGGGTTCGAACACTGAAGCTTTCTTT. It codes for CASSQGGSNTEAFF.

This rearrangement joins TRBV11-2 to TRBJ1-6; 8 positions match TRBD1. The germline CDR1 and CDR2 sequences are SGHAT and FQNNGV. This CDR3 has 16 amino acids. The V and J ends lost 5 bases and 4 bases, in that order; junction bases with no gene match: 7. The CDR3 nucleotides are TGTGCCAGCAGCCCCCCCCGGACAGGGTATAATTCACCCCTCCACTTT. It codes for CASSPPRTGYNSPLHF. Using reference TRBV11-2 and TRBJ1-6 for the parts outside the CDR3, the full variable domain is EAGVAQSPRYKIIEKRQSVAFWCNPISGHATLYWYQQILGQGPKLLIQFQNNGVVDDSQLPKDRFSAERLKGVDSTLKIQPAKLEDSAVYLCASSPPRTGYNSPLHFGNGTRLTVT.

The J gene is TRBJ2-7, the V gene TRBV29-1; 9 positions match TRBD1. J gave up 6 bases and V 6 bases, and 6 bases lay outside the gene matches. Germline values: CDR1 SQVTM, CDR2 ANQGSEA. The length of the CDR3 is 12 residues. CDR3 nucleotides: TGCAGCGTAGGACAGGGGAAGGGCGAGCAGTACTTC. It codes for CSVGQGKGEQYF.

The chain joins TRBV7-2 to TRBJ1-4, with no clear D. V was pared by 6 bases and J by 3 bases, with 14 bases between. CDR1 and CDR2 (germline): SGHTA, FQGNSA. This CDR3 comprises 15 residues. The CDR3 region is CASRPSAQANEKLFF. For the CDR3, the DNA is TGTGCCAGCAGACCATCGGCGCAGGCTAATGAAAAACTGTTTTTT.

This chain uses TRBV2 with TRBJ2-1; 8 bases are a match to TRBD2. The CDR3 is 13 amino acids. In germline, CDR1 is SNHLY, CDR2 FYNNEI. V shed 5 bases, J shed 7 bases, and the junction held 4 bases outside the gene matches. CDR3 in DNA: TGTGCCAGCAGTCCCCCTAGCGGGAATGAGCAGTTCTTC. Protein sequence: CASSPPSGNEQFF.

The chain uses TRBV5-6 and TRBJ1-4; possibly TRBD1 for D (5 bases). CDR1 and CDR2 from the germline V gene are SGHDT and YYEEEE. The V gene lost 3 bases and the J gene lost 5 bases, with 14 bases spanning the gap. This CDR3 is 15 amino acids long. The CDR3: CASSSTGTVNEKLFF. CDR3 DNA: TGTGCCAGCAGCTCAACCGGGACGGTAAATGAAAAACTGTTTTTT.

The rearrangement links TRBV7-9 to TRBJ2-1, with 12 positions matching TRBD2. Germline values: CDR1 SEHNR, CDR2 FQNEAQ (reference sequence). The CDR3 extends over 15 amino acids. J lost 6 bases, V lost 5 bases, and 5 bases had no gene match. The CDR3 here is CASSLRLAGVNEQFF. The CDR3 nucleotides are TGTGCCAGCAGCCTCCGACTAGCGGGAGTCAATGAGCAGTTCTTC.

V is TRBV9 and J is TRBJ2-5; the match to TRBD1 covers 9 bases. Near its end, the DNA agrees better with TRBJ2-7, so the J call may be wrong. The V gene's germline CDR1 is SGDLS and CDR2 YYNGEE. There are 16 residues in the CDR3. CDR3 loop: CASSVPKGTGSYEQYF. The DNA of the CDR3 is TGTGCCAGCAGCGTCCCTAAGGGGACAGGGAGCTACGAGCAGTACTTC.

The J gene is TRBJ1-3, the V gene TRBV2; a possible D gene is TRBD1 (5 bases). The germline V gene has CDR1 SNHLY and CDR2 FYNNEI. This CDR3 comprises 16 residues. Trimming took off 6 bases at V and 4 bases at J, with 19 bases between the two ends. CDR3 DNA: TGTGCCAGCAGCCGAGACGGGGGAACGATCGGAAACACCATATATTTT. It translates to CASSRDGGTIGNTIYF.

This chain connects TRBV11-2 to TRBJ2-7, with 8 nucleotides matching TRBD2. Germline CDR1 is SGHAT and CDR2 is FQNNGV. The J segment lost 1 base and the V segment lost 1 base, leaving 3 bases of the junction unmatched. The CDR3 is made up of 15 amino acids. CDR3 nucleotide sequence: TGTGCCAGCAGCTTAGTTCGGGGGGGTTCCTACGAGCAGTACTTC. Translating gives CASSLVRGGSYEQYF.

The chain recombines TRBV29-1 with TRBJ2-2; 15 bases align to TRBD2. Looked up from germline, CDR1 is SQVTM and CDR2 is ANQGSEA. J was trimmed by 4 bases and V by 3 bases; bases with no gene match: 9. The CDR3 sequence is 18 residues long. The CDR3 coding sequence is TGCAGCGTTGAGGATAGGACTAGCGGGAGGGCCGTCACCGGGGAGCTGTTTTTT. This translates into CSVEDRTSGRAVTGELFF.